This T cell receptor beta chain appears in the sequencing data of a study of Graves' ophthalmopathy and Graves' hyperthyroidism. Study-level results: Most expanded clonotypes in thyroid above 0.001 frequency also showed up in blood. Built on 13 signatures, a model told ophthalmopathy apart from stable hyperthyroidism with 85% to 90% sensitivity and approximately 80% specificity.

Germline V CDR1 and CDR2: SGHTA, FQGTGA. The V end was cut by 5 bases, the J end by 10 bases, with 12 bases between. This CDR3 is 12 amino acids long. RNA transcripts served as template for amplifying TCR beta CDR3 sequences. First-round RT-PCR used HTBI primers; second-round multiplex PCR followed. TCRdb re-called the multiplex PCR reads through MiXCR, storing one row per CDR3 protein. The sample holds over 650,000 distinct CDR3 sequences, roughly 41% seen once. In donors with ophthalmopathy, activity was moderate-to-severe, with CAS ≥3, NOSPECS ≥4 and duration under 3 months. A diagnosis was made from clinical symptoms together with serum thyroxine, TRAb, thyroid ultrasound and orbital computed tomography. This clonotype was counted many times. As yet, its antigen is unknown.

This sequence originates from an adult man with Graves' ophthalmopathy. This sequence joins TRBV7-3 and TRBJ1-5; D unresolved. Sequenced sample: peripheral blood. CDR3 protein: CASSREGGPQHF. The CDR3 DNA follows: TGTGCCAGCAGCCGTGAGGGAGGACCCCAGCATTTT. Variable domain in full (rest from reference TRBV7-3 and TRBJ1-5): GAGVSQTPSNKVTEKGKYVELRCDPISGHTALYWYRQSLGQGPEFLIYFQGTGAADDSGLPNDRFFAVRPEGSVSTLKIQRTERGDSAVYLCASSREGGPQHFGDGTRLSIL.